These T cell receptor beta chains were read from a single sample in a study of blood T cell repertoires in COVID-19. The repertoire was sequenced with immunoSEQ multiplex PCR; TCRdb's copy has only in-frame clones and lacks some. The data show under 150,000 clones, with around 89% seen just once and 0.95% to 1.5% held by the top ten. Sequenced input: PBMCs or T cells enriched from blood (not recorded which). The receptors were gathered from a woman aged 30 to 39 with acute COVID-19. The conserved cysteine and the conserved F or W are not part of the CDR3 here.

cdr3_aa v_call cdr3_length
AWSPGVPSYEQY TRBV30 12
TTILRWRELERNTQY TRBV24-1 15
ASSLTSGRYEQY TRBV13 12
ASSAQGMGNTEAF TRBV7-3 13
ASSGTGNSGNTIY TRBV9 13
ASREGSNQPQH TRBV28 11
ASSPTGYEQY TRBV27 10
ATSDSIAGNLYDTQY TRBV24-1 15
ASSPSSVSSGNTIY TRBV9 14
ASSLREYGTEAF TRBV5-1 12
ASSPMYEGYEQY TRBV7-2 12
ASRSGVNEQF TRBV28 10
AISEGSGDEQY TRBV10-3 11
ASSPGTVNEKLF TRBV7-9 12
ASSNWGVDEKLF TRBV7-9 12
ASSLREARSNEQF TRBV28 13
ASSQTGANLDTIY TRBV7-2 13
ATTPDRGTEAF TRBV2 11
ASSLTGSSYEQY TRBV7-2 12
ASTRLNSYNEQF TRBV7-9 12
ATENRDIQRKLF TRBV27 12
ASSRRGGQPQH TRBV28 11
ASSPGTYSYNEQF TRBV5-6 13
ASSMLSREINEQF TRBV19 13
ASLTGTNYGYT TRBV28 11
ASSWARLAGVWDTQY TRBV11-2 15
SVGLGGDSPLH TRBV29-1 11
ASSFQVGGTEAF TRBV7-2 12
ASSREGGGGNQPQH TRBV10-2 14
ASSLFLAGLDEQF TRBV11-2 13
AWTVAGANVLT TRBV30 11
ASSIDRDYGYT TRBV5-5 11
ASSFQGATEQY TRBV28 11
ASSYLGQGLDEQF TRBV6-4 13
ASSISGSPYNEQF TRBV19 13
ASRGQGLGATEAF TRBV7-6 13
ASSLSGTYGYT TRBV7-2 11
SVESGNYGYT TRBV29-1 10
ASSDRDWNGYT TRBV7-2 11
ASSSNRGSHEQF TRBV19 12
ATSRSARGGGWAYEQY TRBV15 16
ASSSPLGRGGTEAF TRBV7-2 14